What follows is one TCR beta chain and its context. The antigen remains undetermined. The CDR3 is made up of 14 amino acids. Trimming took 2 bases from V and 4 from J, leaving 11 bases between them. Germline CDR1 MNHEY, CDR2 SVGEGT. The library targeted TCRbeta and was prepared with unique molecular identifiers. Each CDR3 protein is one row after TCRdb ran MiXCR on the PCR reads. The table has about 980,000 distinct CDR3 sequences, about 29% seen once. These data come from a study of T-cell reconstitution after alpha-beta-depleted transplantation in children. Study results and caveats: Alpha-beta T cells present about two months after transplant were reported to originate from several hundred expanded graft clones. From surviving recipient T cells and thymic progenitors came the high day-60 TCRbeta diversity observed in some patients. At the one-year point after transplant, T-cell counts and TCRbeta diversity were found to come mostly from T cells that had been newly produced.

V usage is TRBV6-2 or TRBV6-3 and J usage is TRBJ1-1, with D perhaps matching TRBD1 (6 bases). Sequences were derived from PBMCs, mostly from graft donor cells, sampled 360 days after TCRalphabeta/CD19-depleted stem cell transplant. The receptor's source is a boy less than two years old who had a stem cell transplant for SCID, so the T cells may come from the graft donor. CDR3 nucleotide sequence: TGTGCCAGCAGTTACCGACCGGACAGCACTGAAGCTTTCTTT. Translated, it gives CASSYRPDSTEAFF.